The clone carrying this TCR beta chain was seen ten or more times. This sample is drawn from a study of early T cells in non-severe SARS-CoV-2 infection. Overall study context: Sequenced bulk RNA came from whole blood that was unsorted, and chains were unpaired.

This CDR3 comprises 13 residues. V was cut by 6 bases and J by 4 bases, with 14 bases left in between. Germline CDR1 and CDR2: SQVTM and ANQGSEA. Each cDNA molecule carried a unique molecular identifier. Each CDR3 protein gets one entry after TCRdb re-called the 5' RACE reads with MiXCR. The data hold tens of thousands of distinct CDR3 sequences, with about 8.4% observed a single time. The sample was whole blood. The receptor comes from an adult who was a healthcare worker with PCR-confirmed SARS-CoV-2 infection or an uninfected control (not recorded which). V usage is TRBV29-1 and J usage is TRBJ2-3, with a possible D match to TRBD2 (5 bases). The CDR3 DNA is TGCAGCGTGTCTCGACGGGGAGCAGATACGCAGTATTTT. Protein sequence: CSVSRRGADTQYF.